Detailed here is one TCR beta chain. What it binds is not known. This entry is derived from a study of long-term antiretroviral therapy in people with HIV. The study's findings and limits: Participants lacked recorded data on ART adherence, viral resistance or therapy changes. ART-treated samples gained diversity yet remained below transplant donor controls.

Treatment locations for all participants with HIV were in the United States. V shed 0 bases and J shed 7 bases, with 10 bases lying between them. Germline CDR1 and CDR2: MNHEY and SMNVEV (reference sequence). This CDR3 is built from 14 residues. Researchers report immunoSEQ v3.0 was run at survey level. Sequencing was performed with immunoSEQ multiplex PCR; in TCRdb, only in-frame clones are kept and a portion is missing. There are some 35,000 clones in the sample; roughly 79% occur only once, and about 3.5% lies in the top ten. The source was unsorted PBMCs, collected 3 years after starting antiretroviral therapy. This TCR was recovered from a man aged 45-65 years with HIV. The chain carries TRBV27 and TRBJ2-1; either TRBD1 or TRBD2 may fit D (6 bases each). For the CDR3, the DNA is TGTGCCAGCAGTTTATCCGGAGGGGGAAATGAGCAGTTCTTC. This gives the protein CASSLSGGGNEQFF.